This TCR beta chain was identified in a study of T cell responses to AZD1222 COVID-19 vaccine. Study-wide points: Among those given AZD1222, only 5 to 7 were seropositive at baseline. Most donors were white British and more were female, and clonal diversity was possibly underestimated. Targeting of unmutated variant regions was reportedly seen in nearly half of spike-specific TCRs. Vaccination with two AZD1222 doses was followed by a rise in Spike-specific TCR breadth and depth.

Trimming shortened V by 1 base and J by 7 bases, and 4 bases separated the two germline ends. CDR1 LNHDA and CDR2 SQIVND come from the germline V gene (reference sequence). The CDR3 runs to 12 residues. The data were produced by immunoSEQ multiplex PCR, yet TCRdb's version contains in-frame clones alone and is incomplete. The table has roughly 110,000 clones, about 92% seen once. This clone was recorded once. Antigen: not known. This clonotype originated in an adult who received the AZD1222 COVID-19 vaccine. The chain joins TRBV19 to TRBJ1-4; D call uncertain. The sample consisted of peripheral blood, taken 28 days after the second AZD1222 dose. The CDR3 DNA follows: TGTGCCAGTAGTATAGGAACTGAAAAACTGTTTTTT. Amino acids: CASSIGTEKLFF.